Here is one TCR beta chain with its context. Its antigen is undetermined. It was the approximately 120-subject validation cohort, separate from the roughly 700-subject first cohort, to which the donors belonged. Assay used: immunoSEQ multiplex PCR; TCRdb lists only in-frame clones, some missing. The data contain tens of thousands of clones, approximately 96% of them seen just once; the ten biggest clones take up approximately 4.5%. Trimming removed 4 bases from V and 8 bases from J, with 23 bases in between. Germline CDR1 and CDR2: MNHEY and SMNVEV (reference sequence). CDR3 length: 16 residues. This entry is derived from a study of cytomegalovirus exposure and HLA in healthy donors. In the study overall: A subsequent analysis stated that the approximately 120 validation repertoires were run on the same platform as the approximately 660 first-cohort repertoires.

General study results and limits: A few chains tied to CMV proved CMV antigen-specific in vitro. Approximately 160 TCR beta chains were listed as cytomegalovirus-associated.

The specimen sequenced was PBMCs. The clonotype comes from a man between 18 and 35 years old in good health and CMV-seropositive. The rearrangement joins TRBV27 to TRBJ1-2; the D gene is possibly TRBD1 (5 bases). The CDR3 here is CASSSTGGGAFWGYTF. CDR3 bases: TGTGCCAGCAGTTCCACCGGGGGTGGGGCCTTTTGGGGCTACACCTTC.